Shown below are 9 T cell receptor beta chains from a single sample sequenced in a study of shared clonotypes between healthy human individuals. The repertoire was sequenced with immunoSEQ multiplex PCR; TCRdb's copy has only in-frame clones and lacks some. The repertoire holds nearly 2 million clones, with less than 95% as singletons. Selected positively for CCR7 and CD45RO-negative, naive CD8 cells excluded terminally differentiated effector memory CD45RA+ cells. Material: naive CD8+ T cells sorted from blood. The receptors here all came from a man younger than 30 in good health.

V is TRBV27 and J is TRBJ2-6, with TRBD1 identical over 8 bases. The CDR3 is made up of 17 amino acids. CDR1 is MNHEY, CDR2 SMNVEV, per germline (reference sequence). V dropped 5 bases and J dropped 0; count of bases not matched to a gene: 6. CDR3 residues: CASSNPDRDSGANVLTF. The CDR3 DNA sequence: TGTGCCAGCAGTAATCCGGACAGGGACTCTGGGGCCAACGTCCTGACTTTC.

Note on this clone: One junction end does not reproduce the germline sequence, and a read error may be involved. V is TRBV7-7 and J is TRBJ2-3; D possibly corresponds to TRBD2 (6 bases). The CDR3 runs 13 residues. CDR1 SSHAT and CDR2 FNYEAQ come from the germline V gene (reference sequence). In nucleotides, the CDR3 is TGTGCTAGCAGCTTAATTGGGGGGGATACGCAGTATTTT. This sequence encodes CASSLIGGDTQYF.

The chain combines TRBV5-4 with TRBJ2-7, with 10 bases fitting TRBD1. The germline V gene has CDR1 SGHNT and CDR2 YYREEE (reference sequence). Trimming cost V 4 bases and J 7 bases; bases outside gene matches: 11. The CDR3 consists of 15 residues. CDR3 protein: CASSPVTGGGGEQYF. The CDR3 coding sequence is TGTGCCAGCAGCCCCGTGACAGGGGGCGGAGGGGAGCAGTACTTC. The variable domain in full, with the rest retrieved from reference TRBV5-4 and TRBJ2-7, is ETGVTQSPTHLIKTRGQQVTLRCSSQSGHNTVSWYQQALGQGPQFIFQYYREEENGRGNFPPRFSGLQFPNYSSELNVNALELDDSALYLCASSPVTGGGGEQYFGPGTRLTVT.

V usage is TRBV2 and J usage is TRBJ2-7, with no clear D. The V end was cut by 4 bases, the J end by 6 bases, with 13 bases between. This CDR3 region has 13 residues. Germline V CDR1 and CDR2: SNHLY, FYNNEI. The CDR3 protein is CASSAPGLVEQYF. CDR3 DNA sequence: TGTGCCAGCAGTGCTCCAGGATTGGTCGAGCAGTACTTC.

V and J are TRBV5-6 and TRBJ2-7; the D gene is possibly TRBD1 (5 bases). CDR1 is SGHDT, CDR2 YYEEEE, per germline. CDR3 length: 15 amino acids. V was trimmed by 2 bases and J by 2 bases, leaving 14 bases between them. CDR3 region: CASSFNSGRAYEQYF. DNA of the CDR3: TGTGCCAGCAGCTTTAATTCCGGCAGGGCCTACGAGCAGTACTTC.

The chain carries TRBV28 and TRBJ1-1, with 7 bases matching TRBD1. The germline CDR1 and CDR2 sequences are MDHEN and SYDVKM. With V trimmed by 5 bases and J by 1 base, 7 bases remained unmatched. This CDR3 region has 15 residues. The CDR3 DNA follows: TGTGCCAGCAGTGTAACAGGGGCGGAGAACACTGAAGCTTTCTTT. It codes for CASSVTGAENTEAFF.

The V call is TRBV5-6, the J call TRBJ2-1, with 9 bases lining up with TRBD2. Germline values: CDR1 SGHDT, CDR2 YYEEEE. The trim removed 2 bases at V and 5 bases at J, leaving 8 bases unmatched. The CDR3 runs to 16 residues. CDR3 sequence: CASSFGVAGAHNEQFF. The CDR3 bases are TGTGCCAGCAGCTTTGGGGTAGCGGGGGCTCACAATGAGCAGTTCTTC.

The genes are TRBV10-3 and TRBJ1-1; D unclear. Trimming took off 5 bases at V and 0 bases at J, with 4 bases between the two ends. The CDR3 extends over 12 amino acids. CDR1 is ENHRY and CDR2 is SYGVKD in the germline V gene. The CDR3 DNA follows: TGTGCCATCAGTCCCGTGAACACTGAAGCTTTCTTT. It codes for CAISPVNTEAFF.

With regard to this clone: The same CDR3 also results from other DNA sequences found in this sample. The chain links TRBV6-5 to TRBJ2-7, with unresolved D. V was trimmed by 2 bases and J by 4 bases, leaving 9 bases between them. Germline V CDR1 and CDR2: MNHEY, SVGAGI. This CDR3 spans 13 amino acids. CDR3 sequence: CASSYGDSYEQYF. In DNA, the CDR3 is TGTGCCAGCAGTTACGGGGATTCTTACGAGCAGTACTTC.